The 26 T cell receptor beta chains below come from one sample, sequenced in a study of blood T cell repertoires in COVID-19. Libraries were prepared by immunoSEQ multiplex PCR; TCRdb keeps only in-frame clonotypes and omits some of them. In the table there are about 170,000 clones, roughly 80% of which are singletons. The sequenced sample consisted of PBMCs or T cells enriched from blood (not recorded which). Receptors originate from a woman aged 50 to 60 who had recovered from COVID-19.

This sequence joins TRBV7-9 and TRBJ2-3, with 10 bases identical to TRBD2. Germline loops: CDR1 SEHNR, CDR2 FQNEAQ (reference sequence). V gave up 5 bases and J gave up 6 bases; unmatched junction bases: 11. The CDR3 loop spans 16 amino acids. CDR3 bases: TGTGCCAGCAGCCCCCATAGCGGGAGGCCGGGGGATACGCAGTATTTT. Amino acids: CASSPHSGRPGDTQYF.

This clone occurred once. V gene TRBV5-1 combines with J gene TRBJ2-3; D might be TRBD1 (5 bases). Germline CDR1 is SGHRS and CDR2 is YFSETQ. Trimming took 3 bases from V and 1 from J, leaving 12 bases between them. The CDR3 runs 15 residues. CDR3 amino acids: CASSSLLRGTDTQYF. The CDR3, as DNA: TGCGCCAGCAGCTCGTTACTCAGGGGCACAGATACGCAGTATTTT. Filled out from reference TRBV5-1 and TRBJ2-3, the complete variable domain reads KAGVTQTPRYLIKTRGQQVTLSCSPISGHRSVSWYQQTPGQGLQFLFEYFSETQRNKGNFPGRFSGRQFSNSRSEMNVSTLELGDSALYLCASSSLLRGTDTQYFGPGTRLTVL.

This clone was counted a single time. CDR3 coding DNA: TGTGCCAGCAGCTTAGTTGGAGTTGGCACTGAAGCTTTCTTT. It codes for CASSLVGVGTEAFF. The V gene is TRBV7-2, the J gene TRBJ1-1, with D hard to call. Trimming left V 1 base short and J 4 bases short, with 10 bases between. This CDR3 has 14 residues. CDR1 is SGHTA, CDR2 FQGNSA, per germline.

The CDR3 nucleotides read TGCGCCAGCAGACTAGCGGACAATGAGCAGTTCTTC. The encoded protein is CASRLADNEQFF. The chain employs TRBV10-2 and TRBJ2-1; 8 nucleotides match TRBD2. The CDR3 is made up of 12 amino acids. The junction had 0 bases not matched to a gene; V was cut back by 6 bases and J by 5 bases. Germline V gives CDR1 WSHSY, CDR2 SAAADI.

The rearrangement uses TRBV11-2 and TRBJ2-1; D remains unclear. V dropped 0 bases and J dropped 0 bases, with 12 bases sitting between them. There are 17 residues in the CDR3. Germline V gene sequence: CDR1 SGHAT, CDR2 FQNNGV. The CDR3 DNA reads TGTGCCAGCAGCTTAGATGGTGTTCGTAGCTCCTACAATGAGCAGTTCTTC. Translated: CASSLDGVRSSYNEQFF.

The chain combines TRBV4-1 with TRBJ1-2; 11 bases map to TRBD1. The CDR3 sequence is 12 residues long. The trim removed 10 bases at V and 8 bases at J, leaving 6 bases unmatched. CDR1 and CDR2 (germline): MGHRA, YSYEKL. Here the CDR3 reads CATGQGAWGYTF. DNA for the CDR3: TGCGCCACCGGACAGGGGGCTTGGGGCTACACCTTC.

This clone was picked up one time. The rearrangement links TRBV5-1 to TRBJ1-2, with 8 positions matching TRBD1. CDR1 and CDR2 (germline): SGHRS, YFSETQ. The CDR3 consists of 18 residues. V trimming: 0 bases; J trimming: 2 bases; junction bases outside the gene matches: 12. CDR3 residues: CASSLVTRTGTWNYGYTF. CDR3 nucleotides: TGCGCCAGCAGCTTGGTTACTCGGACAGGGACATGGAACTATGGCTACACCTTC.

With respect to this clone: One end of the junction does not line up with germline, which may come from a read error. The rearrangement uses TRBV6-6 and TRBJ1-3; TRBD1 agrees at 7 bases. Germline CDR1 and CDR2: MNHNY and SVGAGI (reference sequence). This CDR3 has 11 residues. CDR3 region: CASSPGQAEDF. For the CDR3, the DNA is TGTGCCAGCAGTCCCGGACAGGCGGAAGATTTT.

The DNA for the CDR3 is TGTGCCTGGAGTATAAGCCTCTTAAGTGAAGCTTTCTTT. It codes for CAWSISLLSEAFF. The chain carries TRBV30 and TRBJ1-1; D unresolved. Trimming cost V 2 bases and J 7 bases, with 14 bases left between them. The CDR3 length is 13 residues. Germline V gene lookup returns CDR1 GTSNPN and CDR2 SVGIG (reference sequence).

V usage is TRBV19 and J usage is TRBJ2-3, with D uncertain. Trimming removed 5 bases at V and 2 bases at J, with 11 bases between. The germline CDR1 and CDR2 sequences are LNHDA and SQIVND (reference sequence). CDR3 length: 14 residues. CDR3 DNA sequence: TGTGCCAGTAGTTCCTCGCGGCTCACAGATACGCAGTATTTT. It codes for CASSSSRLTDTQYF.

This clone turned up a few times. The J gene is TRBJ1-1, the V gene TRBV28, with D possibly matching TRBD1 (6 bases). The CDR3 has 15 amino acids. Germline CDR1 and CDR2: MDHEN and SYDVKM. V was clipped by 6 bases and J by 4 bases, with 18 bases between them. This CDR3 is CASSPITGKGTEAFF. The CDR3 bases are TGTGCCAGCAGCCCAATAACAGGGAAAGGCACTGAAGCTTTCTTT. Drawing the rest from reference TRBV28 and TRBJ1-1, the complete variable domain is DVKVTQSSRYLVKRTGEKVFLECVQDMDHENMFWYRQDPGLGLRLIYFSYDVKMKEKGDIPEGYSVSREKKERFSLILESASTNQTSMYLCASSPITGKGTEAFFGQGTRLTVV.

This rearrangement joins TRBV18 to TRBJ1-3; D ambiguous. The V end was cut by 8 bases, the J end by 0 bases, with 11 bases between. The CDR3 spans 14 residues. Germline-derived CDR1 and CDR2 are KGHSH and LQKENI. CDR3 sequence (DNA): TGTGCCAGCACAAACGGAGACTCTGGAAACACCATATATTTT. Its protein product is CASTNGDSGNTIYF.

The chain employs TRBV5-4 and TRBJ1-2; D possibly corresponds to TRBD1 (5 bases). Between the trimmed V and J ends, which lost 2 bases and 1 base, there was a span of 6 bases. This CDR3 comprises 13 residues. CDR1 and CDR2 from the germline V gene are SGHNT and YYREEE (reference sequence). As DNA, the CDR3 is TGTGCCAGCAGCTTCGACAGTAACTATGGCTACACCTTC. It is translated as CASSFDSNYGYTF.

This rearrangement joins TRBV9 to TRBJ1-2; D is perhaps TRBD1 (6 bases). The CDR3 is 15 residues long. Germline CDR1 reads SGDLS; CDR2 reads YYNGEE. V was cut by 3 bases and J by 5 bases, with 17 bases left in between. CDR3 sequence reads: CASSGRPEDRYGYTF. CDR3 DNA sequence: TGTGCCAGCAGCGGCCGACCAGAAGACAGGTATGGCTACACCTTC.

CDR3 region: CASSKAHGGQPQHF. The CDR3, as DNA: TGTGCCAGCAGCAAAGCGCATGGTGGCCAGCCCCAGCATTTT. The chain joins TRBV21-1 to TRBJ1-5; the DNA was not used to check the table's D call, TRBD1. TRBV21-1 is a listed pseudogene. The CDR3 contains 14 residues.

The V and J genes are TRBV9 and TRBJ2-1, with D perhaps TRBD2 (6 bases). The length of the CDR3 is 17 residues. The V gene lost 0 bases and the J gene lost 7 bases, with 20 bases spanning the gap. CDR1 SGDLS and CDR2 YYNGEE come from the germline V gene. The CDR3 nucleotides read TGTGCCAGCAGCGTAGAGGGCGGGATCGAGTGGGGGAATGAGCAGTTCTTC. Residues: CASSVEGGIEWGNEQFF.

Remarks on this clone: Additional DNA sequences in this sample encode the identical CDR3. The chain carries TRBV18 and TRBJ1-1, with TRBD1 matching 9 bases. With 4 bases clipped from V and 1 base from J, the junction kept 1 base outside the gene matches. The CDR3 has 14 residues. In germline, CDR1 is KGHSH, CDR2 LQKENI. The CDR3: CASSRDRENTEAFF. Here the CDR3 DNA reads TGTGCCAGCTCACGGGACAGGGAGAACACTGAAGCTTTCTTT.

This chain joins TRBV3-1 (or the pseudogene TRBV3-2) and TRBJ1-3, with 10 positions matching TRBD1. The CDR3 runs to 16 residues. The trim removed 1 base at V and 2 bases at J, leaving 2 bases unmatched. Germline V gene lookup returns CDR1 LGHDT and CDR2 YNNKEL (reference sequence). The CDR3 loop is CASSQVGQGAGNTIYF. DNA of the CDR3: TGTGCCAGCAGCCAAGTAGGACAGGGGGCTGGAAACACCATATATTTT.

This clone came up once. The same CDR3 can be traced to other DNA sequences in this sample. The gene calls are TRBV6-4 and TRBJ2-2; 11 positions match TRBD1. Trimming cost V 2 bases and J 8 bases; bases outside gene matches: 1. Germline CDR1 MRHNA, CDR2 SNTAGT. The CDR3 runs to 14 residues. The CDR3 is CASSDGTGGGELFF. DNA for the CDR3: TGTGCCAGCAGTGACGGGACAGGGGGTGGGGAGCTGTTTTTT.

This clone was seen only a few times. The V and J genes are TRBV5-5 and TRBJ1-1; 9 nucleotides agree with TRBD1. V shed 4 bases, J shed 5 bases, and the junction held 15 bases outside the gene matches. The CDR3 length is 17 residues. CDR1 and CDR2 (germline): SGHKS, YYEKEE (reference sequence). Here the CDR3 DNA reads TGTGCCAGCAGCGTACGGGACAGGGTTCCAGAGGGGACTGAAGCTTTCTTT. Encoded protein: CASSVRDRVPEGTEAFF.

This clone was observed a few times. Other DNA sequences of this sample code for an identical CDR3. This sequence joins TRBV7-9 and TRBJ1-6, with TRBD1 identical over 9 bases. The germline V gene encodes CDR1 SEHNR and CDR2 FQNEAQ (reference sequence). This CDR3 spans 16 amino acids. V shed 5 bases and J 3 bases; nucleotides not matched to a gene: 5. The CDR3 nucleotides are TGTGCCAGCAGCCTGGGACAGGGTTTCTATAATTCACCCCTCCACTTT. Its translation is CASSLGQGFYNSPLHF.

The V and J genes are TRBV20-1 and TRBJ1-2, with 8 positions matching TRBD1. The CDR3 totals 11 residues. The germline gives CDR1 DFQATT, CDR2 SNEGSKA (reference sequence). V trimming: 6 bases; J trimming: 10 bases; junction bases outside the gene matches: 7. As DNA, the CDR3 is TGCAGTGCGACCAGACAGGGGCTCTACACCTTC. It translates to CSATRQGLYTF.

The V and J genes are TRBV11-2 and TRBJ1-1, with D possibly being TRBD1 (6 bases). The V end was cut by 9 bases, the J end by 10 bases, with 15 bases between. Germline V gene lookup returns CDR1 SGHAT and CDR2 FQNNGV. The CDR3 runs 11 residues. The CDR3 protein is CASTGSFGAFF. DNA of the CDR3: TGTGCCAGTACAGGGTCTTTCGGAGCTTTCTTT.

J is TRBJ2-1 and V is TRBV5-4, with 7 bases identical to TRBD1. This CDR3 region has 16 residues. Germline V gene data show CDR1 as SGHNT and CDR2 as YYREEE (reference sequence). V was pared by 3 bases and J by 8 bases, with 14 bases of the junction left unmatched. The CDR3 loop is CASSWHRGTLLDEQFF. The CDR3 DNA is TGTGCCAGCAGCTGGCACAGGGGAACCTTGTTGGATGAGCAGTTCTTC. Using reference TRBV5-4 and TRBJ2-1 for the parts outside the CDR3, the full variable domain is ETGVTQSPTHLIKTRGQQVTLRCSSQSGHNTVSWYQQALGQGPQFIFQYYREEENGRGNFPPRFSGLQFPNYSSELNVNALELDDSALYLCASSWHRGTLLDEQFFGPGTRLTVL.

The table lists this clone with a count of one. The CDR3 region has the DNA TGTGCCAGCAGCTTAATTGCGGGGGGCTATGGCTACACCTTC. This gives the protein CASSLIAGGYGYTF. This rearrangement joins TRBV7-9 to TRBJ1-2; D might be TRBD1 (5 bases). There are 14 residues in the CDR3. V shed 2 bases and J shed 4 bases, with 11 bases lying between them. CDR1 and CDR2 from the germline V gene are SEHNR and FQNEAQ (reference sequence).

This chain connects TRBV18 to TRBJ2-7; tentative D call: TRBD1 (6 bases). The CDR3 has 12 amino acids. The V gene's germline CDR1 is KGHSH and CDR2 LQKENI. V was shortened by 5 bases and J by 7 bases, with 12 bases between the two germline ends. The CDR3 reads CASSSGVPEQYV. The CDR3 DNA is TGTGCCAGCTCATCAGGGGTTCCTGAGCAGTACGTC.